These T cell receptor beta chains were read from a single sample in a study of blood T cell repertoires in COVID-19. Assay used: immunoSEQ multiplex PCR; TCRdb lists only in-frame clones, some missing. The sample contains over 200,000 clones, over 75% of which appear only once. The sequencing sample was made of PBMCs or T cells enriched from blood (not recorded which). The origin of the receptors is a woman between 50 and 59 years old who had recovered from COVID-19. CDR3s include the opening cysteine and the closing phenylalanine or tryptophan. A D gene is named only where the DNA matches it firmly. Only part of the rows carry a size: once, few, many, or a class if the clone is expanded.

J: TRBJ2-5; size: -; V: TRBV3-1/TRBV3-2; D: TRBD2; DNA: TGTGCCAGCAGCCAAACCTCGCGGGGGGGCCAAGAGACCCAGTACTTC; CDR3: CASSQTSRGGQETQYF
J: TRBJ1-1; size: once; V: TRBV6-5; D: -; DNA: TGTGCCAGCAGTTACTCTCTCGGGAACACTGAAGCTTTCTTT; CDR3: CASSYSLGNTEAFF
J: TRBJ2-7; size: medium-sized; V: TRBV29-1; D: TRBD2; DNA: TGCAGCGTCCGGACTAGCGACTACGAGCAGTACTTC; CDR3: CSVRTSDYEQYF
J: TRBJ2-7; size: -; V: TRBV27; D: TRBD2; DNA: TGTGCCAGCAGTTCCCCGCTAGCGGGAGTGCACGAGCAGTACTTC; CDR3: CASSSPLAGVHEQYF
J: TRBJ2-7; size: once; V: TRBV5-1; D: -; DNA: TGCGCCAGCAGCCCATCCCAGACAGCCTTCTCCTACGAGCAGTACTTC; CDR3: CASSPSQTAFSYEQYF
J: TRBJ2-3; size: -; V: TRBV7-2; D: TRBD2; DNA: TGTGCCAGCAGCTTGAGACTAGCCGTTGAGTCAGATACGCAGTATTTT; CDR3: CASSLRLAVESDTQYF
J: TRBJ2-7; size: -; V: TRBV5-1; D: -; DNA: TGCGCCAGCAGCTTGGCCGCGGGATCTGGCTACGAGCAGTACTTC; CDR3: CASSLAAGSGYEQYF
J: TRBJ1-2; size: -; V: TRBV2; D: -; DNA: TGTGCCAGCAGTTGGACAGTCTACTATGGCTACACCTTC; CDR3: CASSWTVYYGYTF
J: TRBJ2-7; size: -; V: TRBV11-2; D: TRBD2; DNA: TGTGCCAGCAGCTTAAATCCCCTAGCGGTGCCTACTGCGCAGTACTTC; CDR3: CASSLNPLAVPTAQYF
J: TRBJ2-7; size: -; V: TRBV12-3/TRBV12-4; D: TRBD1; DNA: TGTGCCAGCGGGGACAGGGTGAGCGAGCAGTACTTC; CDR3: CASGDRVSEQYF
J: TRBJ2-5; size: few; V: TRBV5-1; D: -; DNA: TGCGCCAGCAGCTTGGAGAGGGCTTCTGAGACCCAGTACTTC; CDR3: CASSLERASETQYF
J: TRBJ1-1; size: -; V: TRBV28; D: -; DNA: TGTGCCAGCAGTTTACGCCAGGGTCGGAACACTGAAGCTTTCTTT; CDR3: CASSLRQGRNTEAFF
J: TRBJ1-1; size: -; V: TRBV5-1; D: -; DNA: TGCGCCAGCAGCCGGGGGTTGGAAGCTTTCTTT; CDR3: CASSRGLEAFF
J: TRBJ1-5; size: -; V: TRBV2; D: -; DNA: TGTGCCAGCGAACTCGGGACATTACAGCCCCAGCATTTT; CDR3: CASELGTLQPQHF
J: TRBJ2-7; size: -; V: TRBV27; D: TRBD2; DNA: TGTGCCAGCAGTATCCAAACGGGAGGGGGCTACGAGCAGTACTTC; CDR3: CASSIQTGGGYEQYF
J: TRBJ2-2; size: -; V: TRBV19; D: TRBD1; DNA: TGTGCCAGTCTTGGGGGGACAGGGGGCTCCGGGGAGCTGTTTTTT; CDR3: CASLGGTGGSGELFF
J: TRBJ2-7; size: -; V: TRBV7-9; D: TRBD1; DNA: TGTGCCAGCAGGGGACAGGGGGCCCTCTACGAGCAGTACTTC; CDR3: CASRGQGALYEQYF
J: TRBJ1-6; size: -; V: TRBV28; D: TRBD1; DNA: TGTGCCAGCACTGACCCGGGACAGGGGGATTCACCCCTCCACTTT; CDR3: CASTDPGQGDSPLHF
J: TRBJ1-3; size: -; V: TRBV27; D: -; DNA: TGTGCCAGCTTTAGGGGACTCAGAGGCTCTGGAAACACCATATATTTT; CDR3: CASFRGLRGSGNTIYF
J: TRBJ2-6; size: -; V: TRBV10-3; D: TRBD1; DNA: TGTGCCATCAGTCCCACAGGGGCTGGGGCCAACGTCCTGACTTTC; CDR3: CAISPTGAGANVLTF
J: TRBJ2-3; size: -; V: TRBV2; D: TRBD1; DNA: TGTGCCAGCAGTGAAAGGACAGGGGGGCTTACAGATACGCAGTATTTT; CDR3: CASSERTGGLTDTQYF